This TCR beta chain was found in a study of blood T cell repertoires in COVID-19. Study summary: The samples span acute and convalescent COVID-19 from the United States, Italy and Spain. PBMCs, B-cell-depleted T cells, or T cells provided the cDNA or gDNA that made up the material.

CDR3 size: 17 residues. V trimming: 2 bases; J trimming: 0 bases; junction bases outside the gene matches: 7. Germline CDR1 and CDR2: SGHRS and YFSETQ. Original processing methods: From reference gene primer amplification, estimates of nucleated cell counts were derived. The method was immunoSEQ multiplex PCR; TCRdb's version includes in-frame clones alone and lacks a portion of them. The V and J calls and clone size come from that table; D and trimming were worked out from the DNA. The table lists 250,000 or so clones, roughly 90% of them singletons. J is TRBJ2-3 and V is TRBV5-1; 9 bases line up with TRBD2. The sequenced material came from peripheral blood. The sequence was obtained from a woman in her sixties with COVID-19, enrolled during active disease. Here the CDR3 reads CASSFGGTSLSTDTQYF. The CDR3 bases are TGCGCCAGCAGCTTCGGGGGGACTAGCCTTAGCACAGATACGCAGTATTTT.